Listed below are T cell receptor beta chains from one sample, sequenced in a study of T cells in Graves' hyperthyroidism and ophthalmopathy. MiXCR, applied by TCRdb to the multiplex PCR reads, yields one record per CDR3 protein. The sample shows roughly 700,000 distinct CDR3 sequences, 12% to 15% of them seen only once. The material sequenced was blood. The receptors derive from a woman between 18 and 29 years old with Graves' hyperthyroidism. The CDR3 runs from the conserved cysteine through the conserved F or W. Each record gives: V gene, D gene, clone size, J gene, CDR3 protein, CDR3 DNA. D genes are given only for firm matches. Clone size is given for some rows only: seen once, a few or many times, or a class if the clone is expanded.

TRBV20-1	-	few	TRBJ1-1	CSAREGSLGVTEAFF	TGCAGTGCTAGAGAGGGGAGTTTGGGCGTAACTGAAGCTTTCTTT
TRBV12-3/TRBV12-4	TRBD2	many	TRBJ2-3	CASSPGLAGVTDTQYF	TGTGCCAGCAGTCCCGGACTAGCGGGGGTCACAGATACGCAGTATTTT
TRBV11-2	TRBD1	many	TRBJ2-5	CASSTWGTAQETQYF	TGTGCCAGCAGCACGTGGGGGACAGCACAAGAGACCCAGTACTTC
TRBV19	TRBD2	-	TRBJ2-7	CASSIVLAGGMYEQYF	TGTGCCAGTAGTATAGTTCTAGCGGGAGGTATGTACGAGCAGTACTTC
TRBV11-2	TRBD1	many	TRBJ1-2	CASSRDRNYGYTF	TGTGCCAGCAGCAGGGACAGAAACTATGGCTACACCTTC
TRBV10-1	TRBD2	few	TRBJ2-5	CASQGSGSGETQYF	TGCGCCAGCCAGGGTAGCGGGAGTGGAGAGACCCAGTACTTC
TRBV7-3	TRBD2	many	TRBJ2-3	CASSLTTRLAGGTNTDTQYF	TGTGCCAGCAGCTTAACCACCAGACTAGCGGGAGGTACTAACACAGATACGCAGTATTTT
TRBV3-1	-	-	TRBJ2-5	CASSQVASYQETQYF	TGTGCCAGCAGCCAAGTTGCCAGCTACCAAGAGACCCAGTACTTC
TRBV7-2	-	-	TRBJ2-3	CASSLVGGATDTQYF	TGTGCCAGCAGCTTAGTGGGCGGAGCCACAGATACGCAGTATTTT
TRBV6-1	TRBD2	-	TRBJ2-1	CASNLGGSSYNEQFF	TGTGCCAGCAATTTGGGGGGGAGCTCCTACAATGAGCAGTTCTTC
TRBV20-1	-	few	TRBJ2-7	CSASGDRRGGYEQYF	TGCAGTGCTAGTGGGGATAGACGGGGTGGCTACGAGCAGTACTTC
TRBV7-8	-	many	TRBJ2-1	CASSLGDPSYNEQFF	TGTGCCAGCAGCTTAGGGGACCCGTCCTACAATGAGCAGTTCTTC
TRBV10-3	TRBD2	few	TRBJ2-7	CAISDRGTSGVTYEQYF	TGTGCCATCAGTGACCGAGGGACTAGCGGGGTAACCTACGAGCAGTACTTC
TRBV5-1	-	-	TRBJ2-1	CASSLGRPSYNEQFF	TGCGCCAGCAGCCTCGGACGGCCTTCCTACAATGAGCAGTTCTTC
TRBV6-2/TRBV6-3	-	few	TRBJ1-5	CASSSKPPPGQPQHF	TGTGCCAGCAGTTCGAAGCCCCCGCCGGGCCAGCCCCAGCATTTT
TRBV7-2	-	many	TRBJ2-1	CASSFYRNNEQFF	TGTGCCAGCAGCTTCTACAGAAACAATGAGCAGTTCTTC
TRBV5-5	TRBD1	many	TRBJ2-7	CASSSSRGQNYEQYF	TGTGCCAGCAGCTCGTCCAGGGGGCAGAACTACGAGCAGTACTTC
TRBV20-1	TRBD2	-	TRBJ2-1	CSARGTSGSFYNEQFF	TGCAGTGCTAGGGGGACTAGCGGGAGTTTTTACAATGAGCAGTTCTTC
TRBV5-6	-	-	TRBJ2-5	CASSLGGNRETQYF	TGTGCCAGCAGCCTGGGCGGGAATCGAGAGACCCAGTACTTC
TRBV20-1	-	many	TRBJ1-2	CSARPLNGQSGYTF	TGCAGTGCTAGACCACTTAATGGACAGAGTGGCTACACCTTC
TRBV9	-	-	TRBJ1-3	CASSVAGGPYSGNTIYF	TGTGCCAGCAGCGTAGCTGGGGGCCCCTACTCTGGAAACACCATATATTTT
TRBV5-5	-	few	TRBJ1-2	CASSLRISGNYGYTF	TGTGCCAGCAGCTTGCGGATCTCAGGGAACTATGGCTACACCTTC
TRBV6-5	-	few	TRBJ1-5	CASSYRSGSVGYSNQPQHF	TGTGCCAGCAGTTACCGGTCGGGCTCAGTAGGCTATAGCAATCAGCCCCAGCATTTT
TRBV6-1	TRBD2	few	TRBJ2-1	CASSVAGAYNEQFF	TGTGCCAGCAGCGTAGCGGGAGCCTACAATGAGCAGTTCTTC
TRBV6-6	-	many	TRBJ1-2	CASSYGDRDGYTF	TGTGCCAGCAGTTACGGGGACCGGGATGGCTACACCTTC
TRBV6-1	-	few	TRBJ2-3	CASGRGGDTQYF	TGTGCCAGCGGCCGGGGAGGAGATACGCAGTATTTT
TRBV12-3/TRBV12-4	TRBD2	many	TRBJ2-5	CASSPGGSQETQYF	TGTGCCAGCAGTCCGGGGGGTTCCCAAGAGACCCAGTACTTC
TRBV5-5	-	few	TRBJ1-1	CASSLEGAEMNTEAFF	TGTGCCAGCAGCTTGGAGGGAGCGGAGATGAACACTGAAGCTTTCTTT
TRBV11-3	-	many	TRBJ2-3	CASSPGFYTQYF	TGTGCCAGCAGCCCCGGTTTCTATACGCAGTATTTT
TRBV7-3	TRBD2	many	TRBJ2-1	CASSSGTSGGEQFF	TGTGCCAGCAGCTCTGGGACTAGCGGGGGAGAGCAGTTCTTC
TRBV30	TRBD1	few	TRBJ2-2	CAWSPGGPGELFF	TGTGCCTGGAGTCCAGGGGGCCCCGGGGAGCTGTTTTTT
TRBV20-1	TRBD1	few	TRBJ2-7	CSARGDRGHYEQYF	TGCAGTGCTAGGGGTGACAGGGGGCACTACGAGCAGTACTTC
TRBV18	-	many	TRBJ2-1	CASSPQLSSYNEQFF	TGTGCCAGCTCACCTCAGTTATCCTCCTACAATGAGCAGTTCTTC
TRBV7-9	-	few	TRBJ2-3	CASSSQRIDTQYF	TGTGCCAGCAGCTCCCAGCGTATAGATACGCAGTATTTT
TRBV5-1	-	many	TRBJ2-1	CASSPRDSSSYNEQFF	TGCGCCAGCAGCCCGCGGGACTCGAGCTCCTACAATGAGCAGTTCTTC
TRBV20-1	-	-	TRBJ2-3	CSARDRVTDTQYF	TGCAGTGCTAGAGATCGGGTCACAGATACGCAGTATTTT
TRBV9	-	-	TRBJ2-1	CASSEIGDFHLSGEQFF	TGTGCCAGCAGCGAGATAGGGGACTTCCACCTCTCCGGTGAGCAGTTCTTC
TRBV29-1	TRBD1	many	TRBJ2-7	CSVRTGSGYEQYF	TGCAGCGTCCGGACAGGGTCCGGGTACGAGCAGTACTTC
TRBV9	-	-	TRBJ2-7	CASSVAGTGNYEQYF	TGTGCCAGCAGCGTAGCTGGTACAGGGAACTACGAGCAGTACTTC